This TCR beta chain comes out of a study of T cell responses to AZD1222 COVID-19 vaccine. Study conclusions and caveats: Just six AZD1222 recipients were seropositive at baseline.

The table came from immunoSEQ multiplex PCR; TCRdb's copy has only in-frame clones and leaves some out. The sample lists around 140,000 clones; about 92% were seen once. The germline CDR1 and CDR2 sequences are SGHRS and YFSETQ. The V and J ends lost 4 bases and 2 bases respectively, with 9 bases between them. CDR3 size: 14 residues. As to this clone: Its antigen is not identified.

The V and J genes are TRBV5-1 and TRBJ2-2; D remains ambiguous. The receptor's source is an adult who had recovered from COVID-19. The input for sequencing was peripheral blood, taken after recovery from COVID-19. The chain's CDR3 is CASSPSSNTGELFF. The CDR3 DNA reads as TGCGCCAGCAGCCCGTCCTCAAACACCGGGGAGCTGTTTTTT.